Listed below are T cell receptor beta chains from one sample, sequenced in a study of siplizumab effects on memory and regulatory T cells. Profiling relied on immunoSEQ multiplex PCR, and the TCRdb table lists in-frame clones only, not all of them. The table shows 15,000 to 25,000 clones, with about 40% occurring only once. For these TCRs, the target antigens are not known. Source material: CFSE-low (dividing) CD4+ T cells sorted from an allogeneic mixed lymphocyte reaction. Receptors were obtained from a human donor in good health; the cells came from an allogeneic mixed lymphocyte reaction. Some clones in this sample may be carry-over from other donors' samples. The CDR3 runs from the conserved cysteine through the conserved F or W. The D gene is left open where the match is weak. Part of the rows lack a size; the others show once, few, many or a class for expanded clones.

TGTGCCAGCAATCGGGCAGAACTCTATGGCTACACCTTC,CASNRAELYGYTF,.,few,TRBJ1-2,TRBV2
TGTGCCAGTAGTTGGGGGGCAGGAACCTACGAGCAGTACTTC,CASSWGAGTYEQYF,.,.,TRBJ2-7,TRBV19
TGTGCCAGCACCGTTAATATATTAAGGTCGGCTTTCTTT,CASTVNILRSAFF,.,.,TRBJ1-1,TRBV6-6
TGCGCCAGCAGTACCGCCCCAATCTACGAGCAGTACTTC,CASSTAPIYEQYF,.,.,TRBJ2-7,TRBV4-1
TGTGCCAGCAGCTCGTTCAGGGGGCGCGTTGAAGCTTTCTTT,CASSSFRGRVEAFF,TRBD1,few,TRBJ1-1,TRBV13
TGTGCCAGTAGCTCGACAGGGCTAGGGAACATTCAGTACTTC,CASSSTGLGNIQYF,TRBD1,.,TRBJ2-4,TRBV19
TGTGCCAGCAGCTTGGCCAGGGTCTCCTACGAGCAGTACTTC,CASSLARVSYEQYF,.,few,TRBJ2-7,TRBV11-2
TGCGCCAGCAGCTTGGCTTATCCCGGATCTCGATATGGCTACACCTTC,CASSLAYPGSRYGYTF,.,.,TRBJ1-2,TRBV5-1
TGTGCCAGCAGCTTGACAGGGGTAGTCTATGGCTACACCTTC,CASSLTGVVYGYTF,TRBD1,.,TRBJ1-2,TRBV7-9
TGTGCCAGCAGCTCCAGTGGTAGCCTGAACACTGAAGCTTTCTTT,CASSSSGSLNTEAFF,.,once,TRBJ1-1,TRBV9
TGTGCCACCCCTGACAGGGGGTTCCCTAACTATGGCTACACCTTC,CATPDRGFPNYGYTF,TRBD1,few,TRBJ1-2,TRBV28
TGCGCCAGCAGTGAGCTACCGGGACAGGGAGCATTTGGAAACACCATATATTTT,CASSELPGQGAFGNTIYF,TRBD1,medium-sized,TRBJ1-3,TRBV10-1
TGTGCCAGCAGTGGACGGACAGGGATCTCCTACGAGCAGTACTTC,CASSGRTGISYEQYF,TRBD1,many,TRBJ2-7,TRBV2
TGTGCCAGCAGCGCCAGGGGGCGACCCTATGGCTACACCTTC,CASSARGRPYGYTF,TRBD1,medium-sized,TRBJ1-2,TRBV5-4
TGTGCCAGCAGCTCGAGGGGCCGGCAGGGGCACTACAATGAGCAGTTCTTC,CASSSRGRQGHYNEQFF,.,few,TRBJ2-1,TRBV7-2
TGTGCCAGCAGTCCCCGGGCAGGGAACACCGGGGAGCTGTTTTTT,CASSPRAGNTGELFF,.,few,TRBJ2-2,TRBV6-5
TGTGCCAGCAGTTATGCTGTGGGACTAGCCTACGAGCAGTACTTC,CASSYAVGLAYEQYF,TRBD2,.,TRBJ2-7,TRBV6-5
TGTGCCAGCAGCTTAGACCTACTAGTATCGGATACGCAGTATTTT,CASSLDLLVSDTQYF,.,.,TRBJ2-3,TRBV7-2
TGTGCCAGCAGTTACTCGGGGAACTATGGCTACACCTTC,CASSYSGNYGYTF,.,.,TRBJ1-2,TRBV6-5
TGTGCCAGCAGCTTAGCTTTCAACACTGAAGCTTTCTTT,CASSLAFNTEAFF,.,many,TRBJ1-1,TRBV7-9
TGTGCCAGCAGTTACTCAGTGGGGGGCTACTATGGCTACACCTTC,CASSYSVGGYYGYTF,.,.,TRBJ1-2,TRBV6-6
TGCGCCAGCAGCGTGCTTGGAAAGGACAGTCCTATCTACGAGCAGTACTTC,CASSVLGKDSPIYEQYF,.,.,TRBJ2-7,TRBV5-1
TGTGCCAGCAGCTGGAACGGGGGCGGAAATCAGCCCCAGCATTTT,CASSWNGGGNQPQHF,.,.,TRBJ1-5,TRBV11-3
TGTGCCATCAGTGACCCCACAGGGGTCTATGGCTACACCTTC,CAISDPTGVYGYTF,TRBD1,few,TRBJ1-2,TRBV10-3
TGTGCCAGCAGCAAAAAGCTGGCCAGCGGGATTGAAGAGACCCAGTACTTC,CASSKKLASGIEETQYF,.,.,TRBJ2-5,TRBV21-1
TGTGCCAGCATAGGGGGTGCGGTTCTCGAGCAGTACTTC,CASIGGAVLEQYF,.,few,TRBJ2-7,TRBV2
TGCAGCGTTGGCCACGCGATCAATCAGCCCCAGCATTTT,CSVGHAINQPQHF,.,.,TRBJ1-5,TRBV29-1
TGTGCCAGCAGCATTACAGGGAACGTTCAGTACTTC,CASSITGNVQYF,.,few,TRBJ2-4,TRBV6-5
TGTGCCAGCAGCCCACGGACAGGGGGTTCCTATGGCTACACCTTC,CASSPRTGGSYGYTF,TRBD1,few,TRBJ1-2,TRBV7-8
TGTGCCAGCAGCACAAACAGGGTAGTCGGGGAGCTGTTTTTT,CASSTNRVVGELFF,.,once,TRBJ2-2,TRBV5-8
TGTGCCAGCAGCCCCCGACTAGCGGGAGGAATACACTTC,CASSPRLAGGIHF,TRBD2,.,TRBJ2-7,TRBV14
TGTGCCAGCAGCTTGGGCTGGAATGAGCAGTTCTTC,CASSLGWNEQFF,.,.,TRBJ2-1,TRBV5-6
TGTGCCAGCAGTTATATGGACAGGGGAATCTACACCTTC,CASSYMDRGIYTF,TRBD1,.,TRBJ1-2,TRBV6-6
TGTGCCAGCTCACTCGGGGGGGAAGAGACCCAGTACTTC,CASSLGGEETQYF,TRBD2,.,TRBJ2-5,TRBV18
TGTGCCAGTAGGGGGGATTACTACAATGAGCAGTTCTTC,CASRGDYYNEQFF,.,.,TRBJ2-1,TRBV19
TGTGCCAGTAGCACTGGGGGCGGCGGAAACACCATATATTTT,CASSTGGGGNTIYF,.,few,TRBJ1-3,TRBV19
TGCGCCAGCAGCTTGACAGGGGTCAACACTGAAGCTTTCTTT,CASSLTGVNTEAFF,TRBD1,.,TRBJ1-1,TRBV5-1
TGCGCCAGCAGCTTACAGGGGCCACTGGTAAAAACTGAAGCTTTCTTT,CASSLQGPLVKTEAFF,TRBD1,medium-sized,TRBJ1-1,TRBV5-1
TGTGCCAGCATGGTAATGGGGCGCGCTCGGCAGTTCTTC,CASMVMGRARQFF,.,.,TRBJ2-1,TRBV6-6
TGTGCCAGCTCAATTGTAGGCTCGGGACAGGGCTACGAGCAGTACTTC,CASSIVGSGQGYEQYF,TRBD1,few,TRBJ2-7,TRBV18
TGCGCCAGCAGCTTCCCTGGTGAGGATACGCAGTATTTT,CASSFPGEDTQYF,.,.,TRBJ2-3,TRBV5-1
TGTGCCAGCAGCTTCGTCGCCGGGGAGCTGTTTTTT,CASSFVAGELFF,.,.,TRBJ2-2,TRBV5-3
TGTGCCAGCAGGGACCAGGGCCTTCCGAACACTGAAGCTTTCTTT,CASRDQGLPNTEAFF,.,.,TRBJ1-1,TRBV6-1
TGTGCCAGCAGCTCACGAGCGGGGACTGAAGCTTTCTTT,CASSSRAGTEAFF,.,.,TRBJ1-1,TRBV6-1
TGTGCCAGCAGAGAGGGGGACACTGGCAATCAGCCCCAGCATTTT,CASREGDTGNQPQHF,.,.,TRBJ1-5,TRBV2
TGTGCCAGCAGCTTAGGAGCGGGGGGCGTCTACGAGCAGTACTTC,CASSLGAGGVYEQYF,TRBD2,.,TRBJ2-7,TRBV7-9
TGTGCCAGCAGTAACGCAGGGGGCACTGAAGCTTTCTTT,CASSNAGGTEAFF,TRBD1,.,TRBJ1-1,TRBV11-2
TGTGCCAGCACATGGGGTACAGGTCGTCTCTATGGCTACACCTTC,CASTWGTGRLYGYTF,.,.,TRBJ1-2,TRBV11-2
TGCGCCAGCAGCCCCCGAACAATCAGACAAGAGACCCAGTACTTC,CASSPRTIRQETQYF,.,once,TRBJ2-5,TRBV4-1
TGTGCCAGCAGCTTAGTGGGCGGGGCCCATTACAATGAGCAGTTCTTC,CASSLVGGAHYNEQFF,.,.,TRBJ2-1,TRBV7-6
TGTGCCAGCTCACCATATGGGGGGGGCTATGGCACAGATACGCAGTATTTT,CASSPYGGGYGTDTQYF,.,.,TRBJ2-3,TRBV18
TGTGCCAGCAGCCTTTACTCGACAGTGGCCAATGAGCAGTTCTTC,CASSLYSTVANEQFF,.,.,TRBJ2-1,TRBV6-1